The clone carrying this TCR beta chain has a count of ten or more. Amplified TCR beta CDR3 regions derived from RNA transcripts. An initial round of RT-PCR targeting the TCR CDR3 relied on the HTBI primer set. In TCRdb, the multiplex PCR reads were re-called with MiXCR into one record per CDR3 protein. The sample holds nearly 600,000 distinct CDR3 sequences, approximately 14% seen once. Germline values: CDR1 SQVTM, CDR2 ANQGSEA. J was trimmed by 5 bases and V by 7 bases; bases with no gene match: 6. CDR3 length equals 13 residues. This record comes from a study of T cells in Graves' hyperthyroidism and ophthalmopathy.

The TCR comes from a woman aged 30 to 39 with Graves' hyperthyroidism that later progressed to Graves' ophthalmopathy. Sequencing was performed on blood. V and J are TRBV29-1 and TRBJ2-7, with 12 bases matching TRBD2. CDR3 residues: CSARTSGTHEQYF. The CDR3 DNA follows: TGCAGCGCTCGGACTAGCGGGACGCACGAGCAGTACTTC.